This passage covers 27 T cell receptor beta chains from one sample sequenced in a study of shared clonotypes between healthy human individuals. Here immunoSEQ multiplex PCR was the method, and the copy in TCRdb shows in-frame clones only, minus some. The sample consists of a few hundred thousand clones, approximately 97% of them appearing once. Specimen: naive CD4+ T cells sorted from blood. As to subset: CD45RA+ positively selected. The receptors stem from a woman aged 25 to 45 in good health.

The genes are TRBV9 and TRBJ2-3; 7 bases match TRBD1. V shed 3 bases, J shed 1 base, and the junction held 5 bases outside the gene matches. The germline gives CDR1 SGDLS, CDR2 YYNGEE. This CDR3 has 15 amino acids. Here the CDR3 reads CASSATGERTDTQYF. The CDR3, as DNA: TGTGCCAGCAGCGCTACAGGGGAACGCACAGATACGCAGTATTTT.

The sample holds one count of this clone. The chain is built from TRBV6-1 and TRBJ2-1; D remains unclear. The CDR3 has 12 amino acids. V lost 1 base to trimming and J lost 11 bases, with 9 bases between them. In germline, CDR1 is MNHNS, CDR2 SASEGT. CDR3 in amino acids: CASSEERRKQFF. The CDR3 nucleotides are TGTGCCAGCAGTGAAGAACGGCGGAAGCAGTTCTTC.

In nucleotides, the CDR3 is TGTGCCAGCAGCCCTCCGGGACAGACGAACACTGAAGCTTTCTTT. Its translation is CASSPPGQTNTEAFF. The rearrangement uses TRBV7-9 and TRBJ1-1, with 7 bases lining up with TRBD1. V lost 5 bases and J lost 1; bases outside the gene matches: 7. The CDR3 runs 15 residues. CDR1 and CDR2 (germline): SEHNR, FQNEAQ (reference sequence). Drawing the rest from reference TRBV7-9 and TRBJ1-1, the complete variable domain is DTGVSQNPRHKITKRGQNVTFRCDPISEHNRLYWYRQTLGQGPEFLTYFQNEAQLEKSRLLSDRFSAERPKGSFSTLEIQRTEQGDSAMYLCASSPPGQTNTEAFFGQGTRLTVV.

The gene calls are TRBV27 and TRBJ2-5, with a possible D match to TRBD2 (7 bases). CDR1 and CDR2 from the germline V gene are MNHEY and SMNVEV (reference sequence). The V and J ends lost 1 base and 6 bases respectively, with 18 bases between them. The CDR3 consists of 16 residues. CDR3 bases: TGTGCCAGCAGTTTATGGGGAGGGGGTCCCCAGAAGACCCAGTACTTC. It yields the protein CASSLWGGGPQKTQYF.

V usage is TRBV27 and J usage is TRBJ2-4; TRBD1 aligns across 7 bases. The CDR3 contains 18 residues. Germline values: CDR1 MNHEY, CDR2 SMNVEV (reference sequence). Trimming cost V 4 bases and J 6 bases; bases outside gene matches: 18. CDR3 residues: CASSSSTQGDRGINIQYF. The CDR3, as DNA: TGTGCCAGCAGTTCGTCCACCCAGGGGGATAGGGGTATAAACATTCAGTACTTC.

The V and J genes are TRBV19 and TRBJ2-7, with D perhaps TRBD1 (6 bases). The CDR3 is made up of 14 amino acids. Germline lookup yields CDR1 LNHDA and CDR2 SQIVND (reference sequence). V lost 4 bases and J lost 3, with 13 bases in between. The DNA for the CDR3 is TGTGCCAGTAGTACTTCGGTACAGGGCTACGAGCAGTACTTC. Encoded protein: CASSTSVQGYEQYF. The full variable domain, completed using reference TRBV19 and TRBJ2-7, is DGGITQSPKYLFRKEGQNVTLSCEQNLNHDAMYWYRQDPGQGLRLIYYSQIVNDFQKGDIAEGYSVSREKKESFPLTVTSAQKNPTAFYLCASSTSVQGYEQYFGPGTRLTVT.

The J gene is TRBJ2-5, the V gene TRBV11-2; 9 bases are a match to TRBD1. The germline CDR1 and CDR2 sequences are SGHAT and FQNNGV. This CDR3 spans 16 amino acids. V dropped 3 bases and J dropped 2; count of bases not matched to a gene: 7. The CDR3 DNA reads TGTGCCAGCAGCTTTAACCCGACAGGGGGACAAGAGACCCAGTACTTC. This sequence encodes CASSFNPTGGQETQYF.

This clone showed up just once. The chain uses TRBV19 and TRBJ1-2, with D uncertain. V lost 3 bases and J lost 4, with 15 bases in between. Germline values: CDR1 LNHDA, CDR2 SQIVND (reference sequence). The CDR3 totals 15 residues. The CDR3 DNA is TGTGCCAGTAGTATCTCCCAGAACGCGGTCTATGGCTACACCTTC. Its protein product is CASSISQNAVYGYTF.

This clone was seen just once. J is TRBJ2-3 and V is TRBV28; D could derive from TRBD1 or TRBD2 (6 bases each). Trimming removed 10 bases at V and 3 bases at J, with 17 bases between. Per germline, CDR1 MDHEN and CDR2 SYDVKM. CDR3 size: 14 residues. The CDR3 nucleotides read TGTGCCACAGACACCGGGGGCATTACAGATACGCAGTATTTT. This translates into CATDTGGITDTQYF.

DNA of the CDR3: TGTGCCAGCAGACAGACAGGTTTCTACGAGCAGTACTTC. This codes for CASRQTGFYEQYF. The chain is built from TRBV28 and TRBJ2-7; a possible D gene is TRBD1 (6 bases). V was shortened by 6 bases and J by 3 bases, with 12 bases between the two germline ends. This CDR3 has 13 amino acids. Germline V CDR1 and CDR2: MDHEN, SYDVKM.

The chain couples TRBV5-6 to TRBJ2-1; 10 positions match TRBD2. The CDR3 runs 15 residues. Germline CDR1 is SGHDT and CDR2 is YYEEEE. V shed 1 base, J shed 10 bases, and the junction held 8 bases outside the gene matches. CDR3 sequence reads: CASSLISGRAMEQFF. As DNA, the CDR3 is TGTGCCAGCAGCTTGATAAGCGGGAGGGCGATGGAGCAGTTCTTC.

The V gene is TRBV28, the J gene TRBJ1-1; D is possibly TRBD1 (5 bases). V was cut by 6 bases and J by 5 bases, with 16 bases left in between. CDR3 size: 14 residues. Germline lookup yields CDR1 MDHEN and CDR2 SYDVKM. CDR3 protein: CASRLKTEGTEAFF. The CDR3 DNA sequence: TGTGCCAGCAGACTGAAGACTGAGGGGACTGAAGCTTTCTTT.

The rearrangement uses TRBV6-1 and TRBJ2-2; 9 bases line up with TRBD2. The V gene's germline CDR1 is MNHNS and CDR2 SASEGT. V dropped 3 bases and J dropped 6; count of bases not matched to a gene: 8. The CDR3 runs 16 residues. The CDR3 is CASSEHASGIAGELFF. CDR3 bases: TGTGCCAGCAGTGAGCACGCTAGCGGGATCGCCGGGGAGCTGTTTTTT.

This chain uses TRBV21-1 with TRBJ2-7. TRBV21-1 counts as a pseudogene. The CDR3 consists of 17 residues. As DNA, the CDR3 is TGTGCCAGCGTAAAGAAAGGGGTTACTAGTTTCCCCTACGAGCAGTACTTC. Amino acid sequence: CASVKKGVTSFPYEQYF.

As for this clone: Different DNA sequences within this sample yield the same CDR3. V gene TRBV5-1 combines with J gene TRBJ2-7, with 10 positions matching TRBD2. The CDR3 runs to 15 residues. Germline CDR1 and CDR2: SGHRS and YFSETQ. After removal of 4 bases from V and 0 bases from J, the junction contained 4 bases not matched to a gene. This CDR3 is CASSPLAGSSYEQYF. The CDR3 region has the DNA TGCGCCAGCAGCCCACTAGCGGGGAGCTCCTACGAGCAGTACTTC.

The chain employs TRBV4-1 and TRBJ1-5, with 11 bases fitting TRBD1. Germline-derived CDR1 and CDR2 are MGHRA and YSYEKL. V shed 0 bases and J 9 bases; nucleotides not matched to a gene: 10. This CDR3 has 17 residues. The CDR3 nucleotides read TGCGCCAGCAGCCAAGATAACCCGCGGACAGGGGGCCGGCCCCAGCATTTT. Protein product: CASSQDNPRTGGRPQHF.

The chain recombines TRBV27 with TRBJ2-7; a possible D gene is TRBD2 (6 bases). Germline CDR1 MNHEY, CDR2 SMNVEV (reference sequence). This CDR3 is 16 amino acids long. V was trimmed by 1 base and J by 0 bases, leaving 13 bases between them. CDR3 DNA sequence: TGTGCCAGCAGTTTATTTTATAGCGGCAGCTCCTACGAGCAGTACTTC. As protein: CASSLFYSGSSYEQYF.

The chain recombines TRBV30 with TRBJ2-7; TRBD1 might be the D (6 bases). Trimming took 0 bases from V and 1 from J, leaving 10 bases between them. Germline CDR1 and CDR2: GTSNPN and SVGIG (reference sequence). The length of the CDR3 is 14 residues. This chain's CDR3 is CAWSVLQGSYEQYF. DNA for the CDR3: TGTGCCTGGAGTGTACTACAGGGATCCTACGAGCAGTACTTC.

V gene TRBV28 combines with J gene TRBJ1-2; D perhaps matches TRBD1 (5 bases). The CDR3 consists of 15 residues. Per the germline V gene, CDR1 is MDHEN and CDR2 is SYDVKM. V lost 5 bases and J 8 bases, leaving 21 bases between the germline ends. CDR3 in DNA: TGTGCCAGCAGTCTCGGAGGAGCAGGGCGTGGCGGCTACACCTTC. As protein: CASSLGGAGRGGYTF.

The V and J genes are TRBV19 and TRBJ1-5, with 12 bases identical to TRBD1. The CDR3 covers 17 residues. Germline V gives CDR1 LNHDA, CDR2 SQIVND (reference sequence). Losses at the gene ends were 5 bases for V and 7 bases for J; bases not matched to a gene: 12. CDR3 in amino acids: CASSSTRDRGLRQPQHF. DNA for the CDR3: TGTGCCAGTAGTTCAACCCGGGACAGGGGGCTTCGGCAGCCCCAGCATTTT.

The rearrangement links TRBV7-8 to TRBJ2-5; 7 nucleotides agree with TRBD2. Trimming at V came to 1 base and at J to 4 bases, leaving 9 bases not matched to a gene. The CDR3 extends over 16 amino acids. CDR1 is SGHVS, CDR2 FQNEAQ, per germline. Here the CDR3 reads CASSLVGWEGRETQYF. Written as DNA, the CDR3 is TGTGCCAGCAGCTTAGTGGGGTGGGAGGGCCGAGAGACCCAGTACTTC. Looking up the rest from reference TRBV7-8 and TRBJ2-5 gives the full variable domain: GAGVSQSPRYKVAKRGQDVALRCDPISGHVSLFWYQQALGQGPEFLTYFQNEAQLDKSGLPSDRFFAERPEGSVSTLKIQRTQQEDSAVYLCASSLVGWEGRETQYFGPGTRLLVL.

This clone was detected only once. The V gene is TRBV28, the J gene TRBJ2-3; 8 bases fit TRBD1. The CDR3 sequence is 13 residues long. Germline loops: CDR1 MDHEN, CDR2 SYDVKM. V trimming: 8 bases; J trimming: 4 bases; junction bases outside the gene matches: 5. The CDR3 DNA reads TGTGCCAGCGACATGACAGGGGCAGATACGCAGTATTTT. As protein: CASDMTGADTQYF.

This chain links TRBV20-1 with TRBJ2-3; D not resolved. Trimming stripped 7 bases from V and 3 bases from J, with 8 bases between. Germline CDR1 reads DFQATT; CDR2 reads SNEGSKA (reference sequence). This CDR3 is 11 amino acids long. The CDR3 here is CSGSRTDTQYF. The CDR3 DNA sequence: TGCAGTGGTAGTAGGACAGATACGCAGTATTTT.

The V gene is TRBV7-9, the J gene TRBJ2-7; D is ambiguous. Trimming shortened V by 2 bases and J by 5 bases, and 4 bases separated the two germline ends. In germline, CDR1 is SEHNR, CDR2 FQNEAQ (reference sequence). This CDR3 spans 11 amino acids. In nucleotides, the CDR3 is TGTGCCAGCAGCTTAACGGACGAGCAGTACTTC. Its protein is CASSLTDEQYF.

The V gene is TRBV7-2, the J gene TRBJ2-7; unclear D gene. Per germline, CDR1 SGHTA and CDR2 FQGNSA. Deletions cut 2 bases from V and 0 bases from J, with 11 bases between. This CDR3 has 15 amino acids. The CDR3 loop is CASSLQALSSYEQYF. The CDR3 nucleotides are TGTGCCAGCAGCTTACAGGCCCTGAGCTCCTACGAGCAGTACTTC.

The V call is TRBV5-1, the J call TRBJ1-5; 10 positions agree with TRBD1. V was clipped by 5 bases and J by 6 bases; unmatched bases: 8. CDR1 is SGHRS, CDR2 YFSETQ, per germline. The CDR3 contains 15 residues. The CDR3 DNA is TGCGCCAGCAGACCCTCCGGGACAGGGGCTCAGCCCCAGCATTTT. Translation gives CASRPSGTGAQPQHF. Supplemented by reference TRBV5-1 and TRBJ1-5, the full variable domain reads KAGVTQTPRYLIKTRGQQVTLSCSPISGHRSVSWYQQTPGQGLQFLFEYFSETQRNKGNFPGRFSGRQFSNSRSEMNVSTLELGDSALYLCASRPSGTGAQPQHFGDGTRLSIL.

As for this clone: The identical CDR3 is also encoded by other nucleotide sequences in the sample. J is TRBJ2-5 and V is TRBV5-1; D possibly matches TRBD1 or TRBD2 (7 bases each). V lost 0 bases and J 3 bases, leaving 9 bases between the germline ends. CDR3 size: 14 residues. CDR1 and CDR2 (germline): SGHRS, YFSETQ. The CDR3 DNA is TGCGCCAGCAGCTTGGCAGGGGGGGAAGAGACCCAGTACTTC. Translated, it gives CASSLAGGEETQYF.